The clone carrying this TCR beta chain came up a few times. No antigen is known for it. The sample is drawn from a study of T cells in localized non-small cell lung cancer. Clones were sequenced by immunoSEQ multiplex PCR, and TCRdb holds only the in-frame ones, with some missing. The sample consists of more than 1,500 clones, more than 20% of them appearing once. General observations from the study: Heterogeneity stays possible, as sequencing covered only one tumor region. Higher T cell density in the blood was associated with longer overall survival, whereas higher adjacent-lung clonality associated with shorter survival. Turning up in adjacent lung were a median roughly 59 of the top 100 tumor clones. The highest T cell clonality was in uninvolved adjacent lung, above tumor.

Germline V gene sequence: CDR1 LNHDA, CDR2 SQIVND (reference sequence). Trimming left V 7 bases short and J 0 bases short, with 9 bases between. The CDR3 is 14 amino acids. J is TRBJ1-4 and V is TRBV19; D not resolved. The material sequenced was lung tumor tissue, taken before any cancer treatment. The TCR comes from a woman aged 35 to 70 with stage III lung adenocarcinoma. This chain's CDR3 is CASKAGTTNEKLFF. DNA for the CDR3: TGTGCCAGTAAGGCGGGCACAACTAATGAAAAACTGTTTTTT.